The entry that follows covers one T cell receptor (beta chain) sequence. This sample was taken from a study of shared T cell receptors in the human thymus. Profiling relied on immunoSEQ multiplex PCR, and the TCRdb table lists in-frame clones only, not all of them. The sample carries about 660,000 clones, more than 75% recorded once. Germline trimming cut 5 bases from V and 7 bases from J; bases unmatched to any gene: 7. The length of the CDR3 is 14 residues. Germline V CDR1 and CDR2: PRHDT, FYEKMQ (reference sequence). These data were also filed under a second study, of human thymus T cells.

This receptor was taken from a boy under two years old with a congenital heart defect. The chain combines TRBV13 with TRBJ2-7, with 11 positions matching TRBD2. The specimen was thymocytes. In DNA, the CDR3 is TGTGCCAGCAGCCCCGGGCTAGCGGGAGGTGAGCAGTACTTC. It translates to CASSPGLAGGEQYF.